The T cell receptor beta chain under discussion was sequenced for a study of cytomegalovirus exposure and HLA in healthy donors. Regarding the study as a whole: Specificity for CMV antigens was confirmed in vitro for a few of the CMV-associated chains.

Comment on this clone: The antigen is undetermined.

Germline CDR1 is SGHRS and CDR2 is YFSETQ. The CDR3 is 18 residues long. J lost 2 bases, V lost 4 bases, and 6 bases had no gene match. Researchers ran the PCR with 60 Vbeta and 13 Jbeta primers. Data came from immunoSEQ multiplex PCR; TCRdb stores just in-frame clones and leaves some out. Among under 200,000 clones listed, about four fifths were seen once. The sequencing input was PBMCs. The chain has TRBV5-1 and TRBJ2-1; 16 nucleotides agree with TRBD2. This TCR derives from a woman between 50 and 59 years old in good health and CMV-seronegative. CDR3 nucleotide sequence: TGCGCCAGCAGCGCGGGACTAGCGGGAGGGTTCCCCTACAATGAGCAGTTCTTC. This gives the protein CASSAGLAGGFPYNEQFF.